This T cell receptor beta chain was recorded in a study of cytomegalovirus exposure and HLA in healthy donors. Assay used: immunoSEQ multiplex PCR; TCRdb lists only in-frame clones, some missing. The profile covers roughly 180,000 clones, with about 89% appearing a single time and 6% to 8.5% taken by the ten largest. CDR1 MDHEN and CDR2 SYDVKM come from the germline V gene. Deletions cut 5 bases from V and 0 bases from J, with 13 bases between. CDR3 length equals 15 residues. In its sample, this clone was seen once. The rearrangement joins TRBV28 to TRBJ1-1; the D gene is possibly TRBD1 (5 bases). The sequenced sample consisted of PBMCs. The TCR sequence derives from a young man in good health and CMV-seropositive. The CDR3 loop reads CASSIRTPMNTEAFF. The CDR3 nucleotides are TGTGCCAGCAGTATTCGGACACCTATGAACACTGAAGCTTTCTTT.